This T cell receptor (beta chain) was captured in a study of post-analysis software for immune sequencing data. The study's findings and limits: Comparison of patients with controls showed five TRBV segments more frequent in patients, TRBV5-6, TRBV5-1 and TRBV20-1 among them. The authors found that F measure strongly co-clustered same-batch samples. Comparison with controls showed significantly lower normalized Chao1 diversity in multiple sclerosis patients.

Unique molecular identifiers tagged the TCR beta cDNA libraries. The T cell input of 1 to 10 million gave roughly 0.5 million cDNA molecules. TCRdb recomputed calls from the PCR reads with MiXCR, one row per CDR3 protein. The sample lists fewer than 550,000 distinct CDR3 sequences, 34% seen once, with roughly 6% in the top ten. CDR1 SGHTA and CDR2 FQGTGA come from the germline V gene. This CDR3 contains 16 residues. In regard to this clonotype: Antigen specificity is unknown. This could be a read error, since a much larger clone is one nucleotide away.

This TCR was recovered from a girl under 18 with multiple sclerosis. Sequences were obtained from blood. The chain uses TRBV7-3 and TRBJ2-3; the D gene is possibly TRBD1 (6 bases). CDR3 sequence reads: CASGLYRARSTDTQYF. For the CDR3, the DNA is TGTGCCAGCGGCTTATACAGGGCCCGGAGCACAGATACGCAGTATTTT.